This T cell receptor beta chain was found in a study of CD4+ T cells in melanoma. General observations from the study: A reported correlation linked neoantigen-specific CD4+ T cells to CD8+, macrophage and B cell function. Diverse differentiation states were reported for melanoma neoantigen-specific CD4+ T cells.

Measured with immunoSEQ multiplex PCR; TCRdb has only the in-frame clones, and not every one. The data contain about 50,000 clones, 89% of them singletons. Worth noting for this clone: The antigen remains unidentified.

This CDR3 spans 14 amino acids. Per germline, CDR1 SNHLY and CDR2 FYNNEI. V lost 7 bases and J lost 5; bases outside the gene matches: 6. The receptor was derived from a human donor with melanoma. The V gene is TRBV2, the J gene TRBJ1-4; TRBD1 matches at 8 bases. The sequencing input was peripheral blood. Written as DNA, the CDR3 is TGTGCCAGCATGGAAGACAGGGGAAATGAAAAACTGTTTTTT. It translates to CASMEDRGNEKLFF.